This TCR beta chain was retrieved from a study of OX40 agonist ivuxolimab in advanced cancers. Trimming removed 2 bases from V and 2 bases from J, with 7 bases in between. There are 14 residues in the CDR3. Germline V CDR1 and CDR2: MNHEY, SMNVEV (reference sequence). Repertoires were generated with immunoSEQ multiplex PCR, while TCRdb's copy carries only in-frame clones and drops some. The table records under 20,000 clones, around 74% of them present only once. The sequence was collected from an adult with an advanced solid tumor such as melanoma, head and neck, liver or kidney cancer. J is TRBJ2-1 and V is TRBV27; tentative D call: TRBD2 (5 bases). Source: CD4+ or CD8+ T cells sorted from blood, taken in a trial of the OX40 agonist ivuxolimab. The DNA for the CDR3 is TGTGCCAGCAGTTTAGCCGGGGCCTACAATGAGCAGTTCTTC. Translation gives CASSLAGAYNEQFF.